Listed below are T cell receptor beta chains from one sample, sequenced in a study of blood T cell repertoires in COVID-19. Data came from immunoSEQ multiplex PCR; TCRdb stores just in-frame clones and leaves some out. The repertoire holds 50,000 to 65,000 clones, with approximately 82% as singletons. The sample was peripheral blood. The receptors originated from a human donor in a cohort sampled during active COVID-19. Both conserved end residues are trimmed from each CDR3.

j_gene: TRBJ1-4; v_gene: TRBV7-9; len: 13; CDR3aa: ASSPRGETNEKLF
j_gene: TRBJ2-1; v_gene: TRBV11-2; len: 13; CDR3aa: ASSSASGTYNEQF
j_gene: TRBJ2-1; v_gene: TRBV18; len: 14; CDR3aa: ASSPSPGGGDNEQF
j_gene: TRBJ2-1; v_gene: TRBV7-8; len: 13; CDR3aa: ASSPEYRGGGEQF
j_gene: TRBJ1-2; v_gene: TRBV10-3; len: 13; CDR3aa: AISESSAGDYGYT
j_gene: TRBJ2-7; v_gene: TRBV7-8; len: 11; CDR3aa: ATNTGVAYEQY
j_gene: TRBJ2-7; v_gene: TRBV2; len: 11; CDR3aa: ASQKGTGDEQY
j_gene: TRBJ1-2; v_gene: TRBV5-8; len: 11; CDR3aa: ASSLTQDYGYT
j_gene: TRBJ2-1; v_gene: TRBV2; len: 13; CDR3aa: ASSRSRETYNEQF
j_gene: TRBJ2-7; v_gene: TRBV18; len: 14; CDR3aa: ASSPRQFMSSYEQY